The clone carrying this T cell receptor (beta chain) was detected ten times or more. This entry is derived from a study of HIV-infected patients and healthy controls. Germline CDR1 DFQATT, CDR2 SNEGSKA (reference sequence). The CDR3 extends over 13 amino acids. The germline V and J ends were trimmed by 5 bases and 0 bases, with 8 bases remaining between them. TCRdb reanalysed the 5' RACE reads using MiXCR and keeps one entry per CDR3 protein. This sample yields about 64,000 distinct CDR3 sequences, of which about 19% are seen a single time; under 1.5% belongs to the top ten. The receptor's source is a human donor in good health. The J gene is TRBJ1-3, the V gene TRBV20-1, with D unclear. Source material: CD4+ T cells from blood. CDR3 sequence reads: CSALPTSGNTIYF. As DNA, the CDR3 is TGCAGTGCTTTACCCACCTCTGGAAACACCATATATTTT.